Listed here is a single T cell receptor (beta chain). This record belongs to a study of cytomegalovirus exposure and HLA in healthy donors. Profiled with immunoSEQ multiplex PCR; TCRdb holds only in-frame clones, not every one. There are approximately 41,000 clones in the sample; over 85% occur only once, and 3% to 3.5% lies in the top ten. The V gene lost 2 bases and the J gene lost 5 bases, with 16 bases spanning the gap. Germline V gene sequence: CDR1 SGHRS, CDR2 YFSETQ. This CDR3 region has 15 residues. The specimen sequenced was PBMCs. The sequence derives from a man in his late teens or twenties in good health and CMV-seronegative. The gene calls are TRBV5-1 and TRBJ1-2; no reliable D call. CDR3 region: CASSFGDAEGYGYTF. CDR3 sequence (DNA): TGCGCCAGCAGCTTCGGGGATGCGGAGGGTTATGGCTACACCTTC.